Given below is one TCR beta chain in context. Its antigen is unknown. This entry belongs to a study of T cell repertoires in ileal Crohn's disease. About the study: Patients had a median approximately 7.2-year disease duration, and less than 45% were active smokers. Surgery for a complication: stricturing in around 60%, penetrating in 39%. Study-level findings and limits: Endoscopy was done a median approximately 7.4 months after surgery.

Described time point: neoterminal ileum biopsy at postoperative endoscopy, about 6 months after surgery. Trimming cost V 6 bases and J 6 bases; bases outside gene matches: 7. Per the germline V gene, CDR1 is LNHDA and CDR2 is SQIVND (reference sequence). The CDR3 runs 14 residues. Repertoires were generated with immunoSEQ multiplex PCR, while TCRdb's copy carries only in-frame clones and drops some. The table has about 3,000 clones, roughly 89% seen once. What was sequenced was ileal tissue. This clonotype originated in an adult with Crohn's disease. The rearrangement uses TRBV19 and TRBJ2-1, with 8 bases fitting TRBD2. This CDR3 is CASRAGTSSNEQFF. CDR3 bases: TGTGCCAGTAGAGCCGGGACTAGTAGCAATGAGCAGTTCTTC.